This T cell receptor beta chain was obtained from a study of T cells in Graves' hyperthyroidism and ophthalmopathy. The table lists this clonotype with a few counts. Its antigen is unidentified. This CDR3 is 16 amino acids long. Germline V gene data show CDR1 as LNHDA and CDR2 as SQIVND (reference sequence). The ends were cut back, 2 bases at V and 4 bases at J, with 17 bases in the middle. A NOSPECS grade of at least 4, a Clinical Activity Score of at least 3 and duration under 3 months were recorded in ophthalmopathy patients. A patient was excluded if there was uncontrolled infection, other autoimmune disease, pregnancy or lactation. Authors of the study amplified TCR beta CDR3 regions from RNA transcripts. The primer set for the first-round RT-PCR of the TCR CDR3 was HTBI. MiXCR, applied by TCRdb to the multiplex PCR reads, yields one record per CDR3 protein. The repertoire holds around 600,000 distinct CDR3 sequences, with 13% to 15% as singletons.

Study conclusions and caveats: The model forecast ophthalmopathy, anticipating it by a median roughly 6.5 months before onset. Blood samples included most of the expanded thyroid clonotypes exceeding 0.001.

This clonotype was sampled from a woman aged 45-59 years with Graves' ophthalmopathy. The chain uses TRBV19 and TRBJ1-1, with D possibly TRBD1 on 6 matching bases. The sequenced sample consisted of blood. CDR3 nucleotide sequence: TGTGCCAGTAGTATAAACAGGGATCTTGGGACCACTGAAGCTTTCTTT. As protein: CASSINRDLGTTEAFF.